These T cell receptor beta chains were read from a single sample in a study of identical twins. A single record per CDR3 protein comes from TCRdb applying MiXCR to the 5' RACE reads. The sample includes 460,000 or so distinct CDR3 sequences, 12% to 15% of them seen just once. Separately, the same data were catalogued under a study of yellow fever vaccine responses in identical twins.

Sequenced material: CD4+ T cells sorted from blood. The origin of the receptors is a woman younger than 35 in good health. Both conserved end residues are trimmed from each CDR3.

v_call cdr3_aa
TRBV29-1 SVRFGTSVTYEQY
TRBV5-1 ASSFRDRGVGVDETQY
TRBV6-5 ASSYQRKGAYEQY
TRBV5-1 ASSPLLDTGELF
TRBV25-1 ASSESGREELF
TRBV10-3 AISEPGLAGPNTGELF
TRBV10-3 AIKGLAGGPGELF
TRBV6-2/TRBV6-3 ASSYLDIYEQY
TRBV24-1 ATSDSGQMNIYEQY
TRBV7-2 ASSSYPGELF
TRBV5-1 ASSFQGTNSPLH
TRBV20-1 SAREVWGLAGAKETQY
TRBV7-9 ASRGLAGDQETQY